The present TCR beta chain was sequenced within a study of T cell repertoires in cytomegalovirus infection. One entry per CDR3 protein results from TCRdb running MiXCR on the reads. The repertoire holds a few hundred thousand distinct CDR3 sequences, with 34% as singletons. This clonotype showed up just a few times. Its specificity is not known. The germline V gene encodes CDR1 MDHEN and CDR2 SYDVKM. V lost 4 bases, J lost 6 bases, and 7 bases stayed unmatched. The CDR3 contains 15 residues. This receptor was identified in a human donor in good health (CMV status not recorded). Some clones in this sample may be carry-over from other donors' samples. Material: cultured PBMCs, obtained from culture after CMV antigen stimulation. V usage is TRBV28 and J usage is TRBJ2-7; 12 bases map to TRBD1. The CDR3 nucleotides read TGTGCCAGCAGTTGGTACGGGACAGGGGGCTCCGAGCAGTACTTC. Translated, it gives CASSWYGTGGSEQYF.